Sequencing of this T cell receptor (beta chain) was carried out in a study of blood T cells in healthy people across ages. For every donor, a draw yielded around 10 milliliters of peripheral blood. For the second PCR, which ran for about 6 to 11 cycles, a sample-barcoded 5' primer and a J-beta primer mix were used. TCRdb redid the calling of the 5' RACE reads with MiXCR, one entry per CDR3 protein. Of about 1.8 million distinct CDR3 sequences listed, approximately 50% are singletons. Losses at the gene ends were 2 bases for V and 10 bases for J; bases not matched to a gene: 8. Germline values: CDR1 LNHNV, CDR2 YYDKDF (reference sequence). The length of the CDR3 is 16 residues.

The source material was blood. J is TRBJ2-1 and V is TRBV15, with TRBD2 matching 13 bases. This clonotype originated in a middle-aged woman in good health. CDR3 sequence reads: CATSRSRTSGRGEQFF. The CDR3 nucleotides are TGTGCCACCAGCAGATCCCGGACTAGCGGGAGAGGAGAGCAGTTCTTC. Full variable domain (rest looked up from reference TRBV15 and TRBJ2-1): DAMVIQNPRYQVTQFGKPVTLSCSQTLNHNVMYWYQQKSSQAPKLLFHYYDKDFNNEADTPDNFQSRRPNTSFCFLDIRSPGLGDTAMYLCATSRSRTSGRGEQFFGPGTRLTVL.